This T cell receptor beta chain is drawn from a study of T cell responses to AZD1222 COVID-19 vaccine. In the case of this clone: Its antigen is as yet unknown.

TCRdb's table, derived via immunoSEQ multiplex PCR, lists solely in-frame clones and lacks some. The sample has about 150,000 clones, about 92% seen once; the top ten hold approximately 19%. Study-wide points: Spike-specific TCR breadth and depth went up after people got two AZD1222 doses. Reportedly, nearly half the spike-specific TCRs target unmutated variant regions. Only a handful of AZD1222 recipients, several in all, had baseline seropositivity.

Sample: peripheral blood, taken on day 0 of AZD1222 vaccination. This TCR derives from an adult in good health.

The CDR3 protein is CASSQGRFLGQSGNQPQHF. DNA for the CDR3: TGTGCCAGCAGCCAAGGGCGGTTTTTAGGACAGTCGGGCAATCAGCCCCAGCATTTT. V usage is TRBV21-1 and J usage is TRBJ1-5; the table names TRBD1, a call not compared with the DNA. TRBV21-1 is listed as a pseudogene. This CDR3 spans 19 amino acids.